This TCR beta chain was captured by sequencing in a study of blood T cell repertoires in COVID-19 (dated by TCRdb to 2020 to 2022). About the study as a whole: Samples from collaborators originated in the United States, Italy and Spain and spanned both the acute and convalescent phases of COVID-19. The repertoires were made available in a free public database intended to serve as a resource for research on the immune response to SARS-CoV-2. The prospective study material was composed of cDNA or gDNA derived from T cells, B-cell-depleted T cells, or PBMCs. Samples were obtained from the ongoing ImmuneRACE study (first 160 participants) and from over a thousand subjects provided by 6 global collaborators. Where available, HLA class I and class II types were obtained from metadata supplied by the sample provider rather than from assay-based typing. Sample metadata almost always included a de-identified subject ID, COVID-19 status, age in years and sex. Deeply sampled blood TCRbeta repertoires from subjects exposed to, actively infected with, or recovered from COVID-19 were included in the dataset. Results and caveats for the whole study, not just this receptor: The quantity of clinical and demographic metadata differed by source and by participant and was supplied without curation.

With respect to this clone: Its target antigen remains unknown. No quality values exist for individual bases; no much larger clone is one base distant.

A second Seattle source provided samples from volunteer blood donors who had recovered from COVID-19. Each collaborating institution followed its own protocols to collect whole blood in K2EDTA tubes. Collaborator samples were shipped for TCRbeta analysis as frozen whole blood, isolated PBMCs, or DNA extracted from either sample type. TCRbeta CDR3 regions were amplified from genomic DNA using the immunoSEQ Assay, a bias-controlled multiplex PCR. The source study handled its data this way. The number of nucleated cells in each sample was estimated from the amplification of reference gene primers within the assay. To quantify the absolute abundance of each unique TCRbeta CDR3 rearrangement, sequence reads were collapsed and filtered. For each sample, productive Simpson clonality was calculated by taking the square root of Simpson's diversity index across productive rearrangements. TCRdb limited this immuneACCESS table to in-frame rearrangements with V and J called. A share of clones is missing; checked studies link under half to unresolved V genes, and the rest is unexplained. V, J and clone size are taken as reported in that table, and D and trimming were inferred from the DNA itself. The sample includes 250,000 to 350,000 clones, with about 90% observed a single time. Jointly, the top ten make up about 8% of the sample.

The TCR was taken from a woman aged 45-65 years who had recovered from COVID-19. Source material: peripheral blood.

The nucleotides are TGTGCCAGCAGCTTGGGGACAACCTACGAGCAGTACTTC. The resulting protein is CASSLGTTYEQYF. The chain uses TRBV5-6 and TRBJ2-7; the D gene is perhaps TRBD1, from 5 matching bases. Including cysteine and phenylalanine, the CDR3 has 13 amino acids. Solely the CDR3 DNA is kept, with 39 bases framed from the first base. Between the V and J ends, shortened by 0 bases and 2 bases respectively, the junction contains 6 bases. Based on the germline V gene, the CDR1 and CDR2 sequences are SGHDT and YYEEEE.